The source of this T cell receptor (beta chain) is a study of blood T cell repertoires in COVID-19. The CDR3 covers 16 residues. Generated by immunoSEQ multiplex PCR, the TCRdb table keeps only in-frame clones and is missing some. There are just over 250,000 clones in the sample; 80% to 90% occur only once, and 10% lies in the top ten. The clonotype comes from a woman in her 70s with COVID-19, enrolled during active disease. The source material was peripheral blood. The chain links TRBV21-1 to TRBJ2-7; the D segment call TRBD2 is taken from the table without a DNA check. TRBV21-1 represents a pseudogene. The CDR3 bases are TGTGCCAGCTTCTGTAGGAGCGGGAAGACATCCTACGAGCAGTACTTC. Its protein product is CASFCRSGKTSYEQYF.